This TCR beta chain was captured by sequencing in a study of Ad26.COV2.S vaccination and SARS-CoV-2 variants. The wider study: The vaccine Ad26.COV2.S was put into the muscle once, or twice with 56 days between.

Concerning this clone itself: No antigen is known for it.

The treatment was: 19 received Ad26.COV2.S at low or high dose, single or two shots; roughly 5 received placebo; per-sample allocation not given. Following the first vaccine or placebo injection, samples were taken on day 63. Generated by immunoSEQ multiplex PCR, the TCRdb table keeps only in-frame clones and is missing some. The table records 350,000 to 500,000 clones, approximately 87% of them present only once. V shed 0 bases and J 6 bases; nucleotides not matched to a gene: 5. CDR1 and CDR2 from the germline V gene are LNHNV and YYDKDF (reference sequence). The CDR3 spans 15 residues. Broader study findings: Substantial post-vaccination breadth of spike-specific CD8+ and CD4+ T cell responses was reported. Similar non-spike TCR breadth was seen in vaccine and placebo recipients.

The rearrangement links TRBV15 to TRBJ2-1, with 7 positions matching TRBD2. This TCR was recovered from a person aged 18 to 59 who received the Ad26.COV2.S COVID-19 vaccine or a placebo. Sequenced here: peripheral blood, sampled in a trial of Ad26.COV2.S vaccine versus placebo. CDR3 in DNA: TGTGCCACCAGCAGAGATTTTAGGACTAGCAATGAGCAGTTCTTC. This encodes CATSRDFRTSNEQFF. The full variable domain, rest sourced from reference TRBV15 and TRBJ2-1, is DAMVIQNPRYQVTQFGKPVTLSCSQTLNHNVMYWYQQKSSQAPKLLFHYYDKDFNNEADTPDNFQSRRPNTSFCFLDIRSPGLGDTAMYLCATSRDFRTSNEQFFGPGTRLTVL.